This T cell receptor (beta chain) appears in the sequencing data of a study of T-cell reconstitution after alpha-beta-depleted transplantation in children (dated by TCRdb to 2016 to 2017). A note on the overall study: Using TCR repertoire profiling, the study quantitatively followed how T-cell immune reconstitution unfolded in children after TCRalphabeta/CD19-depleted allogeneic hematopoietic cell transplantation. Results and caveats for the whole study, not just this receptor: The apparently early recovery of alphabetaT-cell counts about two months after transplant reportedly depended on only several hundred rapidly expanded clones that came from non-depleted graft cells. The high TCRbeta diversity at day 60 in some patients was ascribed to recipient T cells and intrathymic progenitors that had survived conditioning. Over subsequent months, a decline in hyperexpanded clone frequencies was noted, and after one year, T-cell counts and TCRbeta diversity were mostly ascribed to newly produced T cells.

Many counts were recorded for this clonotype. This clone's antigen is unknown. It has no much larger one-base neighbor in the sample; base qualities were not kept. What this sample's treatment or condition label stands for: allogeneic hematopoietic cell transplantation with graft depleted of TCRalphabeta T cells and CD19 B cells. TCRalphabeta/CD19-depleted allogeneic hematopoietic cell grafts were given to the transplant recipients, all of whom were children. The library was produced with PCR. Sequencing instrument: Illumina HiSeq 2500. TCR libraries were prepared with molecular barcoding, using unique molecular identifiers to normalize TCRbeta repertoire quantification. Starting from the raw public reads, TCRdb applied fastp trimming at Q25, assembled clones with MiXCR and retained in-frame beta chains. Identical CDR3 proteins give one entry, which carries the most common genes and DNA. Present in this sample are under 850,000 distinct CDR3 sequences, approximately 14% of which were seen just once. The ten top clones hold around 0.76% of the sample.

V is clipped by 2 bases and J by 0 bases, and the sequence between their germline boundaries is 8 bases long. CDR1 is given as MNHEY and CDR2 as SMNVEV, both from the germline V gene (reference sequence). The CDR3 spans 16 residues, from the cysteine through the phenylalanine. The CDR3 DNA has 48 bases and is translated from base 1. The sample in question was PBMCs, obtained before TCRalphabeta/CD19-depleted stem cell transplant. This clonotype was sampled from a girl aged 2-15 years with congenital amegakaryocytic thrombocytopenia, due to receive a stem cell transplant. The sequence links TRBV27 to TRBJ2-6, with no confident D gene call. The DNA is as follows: TGTGCCAGCAGTTTAATTAGCTCCTCTGGGGCCAACGTCCTGACTTTC. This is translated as CASSLISSSGANVLTF.